The clone carrying this TCR beta chain was recorded once. The data are from a study of blood T cell repertoires in COVID-19. In the study overall: Acute and convalescent COVID-19 samples came from the United States, Italy and Spain. PBMCs, B-cell-depleted T cells, or T cells were the source of the cDNA or gDNA that made up the material.

In the source study's methods: Using reference gene primer amplification, nucleated cell counts were estimated. The table came from immunoSEQ multiplex PCR; TCRdb's copy has only in-frame clones and leaves some out. From that table come the V and J calls and clone size; the DNA was used to work out D and trimming. The repertoire holds about 120,000 clones, with roughly 84% as singletons. J lost 2 bases, V lost 6 bases, and 3 bases had no gene match. The V gene's germline CDR1 is MNHEY and CDR2 SMNVEV (reference sequence). The CDR3 contains 13 residues. This chain joins TRBV27 and TRBJ2-7; 8 bases fit TRBD1. The TCR was taken from a man between 60 and 75 years old with acute or convalescent COVID-19. What was sequenced was peripheral blood. The CDR3 nucleotides are TGTGCCAGCAGCAAGGACAGGGCCTACGAGCAGTACTTC. Encoded protein: CASSKDRAYEQYF.